This T cell receptor (beta chain) was sequenced during a study of patients and donors after allogeneic stem cell transplantation. In TCRdb, the RT-PCR reads were re-called with MiXCR into one record per CDR3 protein. The sample consists of about 100,000 distinct CDR3 sequences, around 35% of them appearing once. This clonotype was seen a few times. In germline, CDR1 is MNHEY, CDR2 SVGEGT. The J segment lost 1 base and the V segment lost 10 bases, leaving 12 bases of the junction unmatched. CDR3 length: 15 residues. Sequencing was done on a sample of blood, either unsorted or a sorted T cell fraction (not recorded which). J is TRBJ1-1 and V is TRBV6-2 or TRBV6-3; 7 nucleotides agree with TRBD1. This receptor was taken from a human donor who was either an allogeneic HSCT recipient or a stem cell or donor lymphocyte infusion donor (not recorded which). It is not recorded whose cells these are; they may come from a transplant donor. In DNA, the CDR3 is TGTGCCACCTCCTTCCCCGGGACAGCGAACACTGAAGCTTTCTTT. As protein: CATSFPGTANTEAFF.